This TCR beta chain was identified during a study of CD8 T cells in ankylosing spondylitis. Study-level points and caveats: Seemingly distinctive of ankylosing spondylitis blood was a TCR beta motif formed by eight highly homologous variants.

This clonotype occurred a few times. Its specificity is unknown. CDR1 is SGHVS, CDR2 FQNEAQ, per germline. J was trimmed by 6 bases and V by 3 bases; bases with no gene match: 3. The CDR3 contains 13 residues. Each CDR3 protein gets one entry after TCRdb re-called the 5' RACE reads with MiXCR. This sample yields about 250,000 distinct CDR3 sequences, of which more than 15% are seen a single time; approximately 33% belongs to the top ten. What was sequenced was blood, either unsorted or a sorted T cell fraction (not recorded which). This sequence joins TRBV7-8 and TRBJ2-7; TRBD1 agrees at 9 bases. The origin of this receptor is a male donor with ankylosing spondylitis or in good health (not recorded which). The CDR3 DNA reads TGTGCCAGCAGCTTGACGGACAGGGGCGAGCAGTACTTC. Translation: CASSLTDRGEQYF.